The clone carrying this T cell receptor beta chain has just a few counts. Germline V gene lookup returns CDR1 SNHLY and CDR2 FYNNEI. Trimming removed 8 bases from V and 7 bases from J, with 18 bases in between. This CDR3 contains 13 residues. The sample belongs to a study of blood T cell repertoires in COVID-19. Libraries were prepared by immunoSEQ multiplex PCR; TCRdb keeps only in-frame clonotypes and omits some of them. The table records about 240,000 clones, around 86% of them present only once. This sequence originates from a woman in her thirties or forties with acute COVID-19. V and J are TRBV2 and TRBJ2-7; no clear D gene. Source material: PBMCs or T cells enriched from blood (not recorded which). The CDR3 coding sequence is TGTGCCAGCTATCGAACTTTCGCCTCGGAGCAGTACTTC. This encodes CASYRTFASEQYF.